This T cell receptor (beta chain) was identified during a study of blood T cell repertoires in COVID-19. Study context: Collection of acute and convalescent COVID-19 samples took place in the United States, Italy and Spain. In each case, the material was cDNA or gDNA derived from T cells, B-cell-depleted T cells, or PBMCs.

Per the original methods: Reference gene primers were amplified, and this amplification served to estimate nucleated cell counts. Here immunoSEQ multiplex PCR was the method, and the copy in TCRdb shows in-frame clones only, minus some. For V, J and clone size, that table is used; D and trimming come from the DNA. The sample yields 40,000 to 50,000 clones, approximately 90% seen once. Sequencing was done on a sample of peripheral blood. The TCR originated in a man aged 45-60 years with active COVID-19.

The CDR3 region is CASSKDRGLAGGPAYYNEQFF. As DNA, the CDR3 is TGTGCCAGCAGTAAGGACCGGGGACTAGCGGGGGGGCCAGCTTACTACAATGAGCAGTTCTTC. This sequence joins TRBV2 and TRBJ2-1, with 16 bases fitting TRBD2. V lost 5 bases to trimming and J lost 3 bases; unmatched junction nucleotides: 16. The CDR3 length is 21 residues. Germline lookup yields CDR1 SNHLY and CDR2 FYNNEI.